This is a list of T cell receptor beta chains from one sample in a study of cytomegalovirus exposure and HLA in healthy donors. Assay used: immunoSEQ multiplex PCR; TCRdb lists only in-frame clones, some missing. In all, the sample yields some 140,000 clones. The sequenced sample consisted of PBMCs. These receptors were obtained from a middle-aged woman in good health and CMV-seronegative. CDR3s include the opening cysteine and the closing phenylalanine or tryptophan. The D gene is left open where the match is weak.

CDR3 length: 13; D gene: TRBD1; V gene: TRBV5-4; J gene: TRBJ2-5; CDR3 protein: CASSTQGGETQYF; CDR3 DNA: TGTGCCAGCAGCACACAGGGGGGAGAGACCCAGTACTTC
CDR3 length: 14; D gene: TRBD1; V gene: TRBV7-6; J gene: TRBJ2-3; CDR3 protein: CASSLGTGGDTQYF; CDR3 DNA: TGTGCCAGCAGCTTAGGGACAGGGGGAGATACGCAGTATTTT
CDR3 length: 15; D gene: NA; V gene: TRBV6-1; J gene: TRBJ1-6; CDR3 protein: CASRVGTLYNSPLHF; CDR3 DNA: TGTGCCAGCAGGGTCGGGACACTGTATAATTCACCCCTCCACTTT
CDR3 length: 13; D gene: NA; V gene: TRBV19; J gene: TRBJ1-2; CDR3 protein: CASRVNRAFGYTF; CDR3 DNA: TGTGCCAGTAGAGTAAACAGGGCGTTTGGCTACACCTTC
CDR3 length: 14; D gene: NA; V gene: TRBV2; J gene: TRBJ1-4; CDR3 protein: CASSAVSRSEKLFF; CDR3 DNA: TGTGCCAGCAGTGCGGTCAGTAGGAGTGAAAAACTGTTTTTT
CDR3 length: 14; D gene: NA; V gene: TRBV5-4; J gene: TRBJ2-5; CDR3 protein: CASSPTAGKETQYF; CDR3 DNA: TGTGCCAGCAGTCCGACGGCGGGCAAGGAGACCCAGTACTTC
CDR3 length: 15; D gene: NA; V gene: TRBV10-3; J gene: TRBJ1-2; CDR3 protein: CAISEVGEANYGYTF; CDR3 DNA: TGTGCCATCAGTGAGGTAGGAGAAGCTAACTATGGCTACACCTTC
CDR3 length: 14; D gene: TRBD1; V gene: TRBV9; J gene: TRBJ1-1; CDR3 protein: CASSEGTGRTEAFF; CDR3 DNA: TGTGCCAGCAGCGAGGGGACAGGGAGAACTGAAGCTTTCTTT
CDR3 length: 15; D gene: NA; V gene: TRBV5-1; J gene: TRBJ1-1; CDR3 protein: CASSLTTGPGPEAFF; CDR3 DNA: TGCGCCAGCAGCTTGACCACAGGTCCGGGCCCTGAAGCTTTCTTT
CDR3 length: 14; D gene: NA; V gene: TRBV28; J gene: TRBJ2-6; CDR3 protein: CASSLNTGANVLTF; CDR3 DNA: TGTGCCAGCAGTTTAAACACCGGGGCCAACGTCCTGACTTTC
CDR3 length: 17; D gene: NA; V gene: TRBV11-2; J gene: TRBJ2-5; CDR3 protein: CASSLDLSTWVQETQYF; CDR3 DNA: TGTGCCAGCAGCTTAGATCTCTCGACTTGGGTACAAGAGACCCAGTACTTC